Below, one T cell receptor beta chain is given with its context. The antigen is unknown. The CDR3 covers 13 residues. Germline V CDR1 and CDR2: MGHDK, SYGVNS. V shed 7 bases and J shed 5 bases, with 13 bases lying between them. Every bit of the isolated RNA underwent reverse transcription, so sequencing read expressed TCRB transcripts. TCRdb's copy holds only in-frame clones and misses some; the assay was immunoSEQ multiplex PCR. Seen here are under 400,000 clones, over 10% observed once, and the top ten hold over 0.008%. This specimen belongs to a study of beta chain features in type 1 diabetes. Notes on the study in general: Type 1 diabetes patients had TCRB CDR3s that were shorter (moderately but significantly so) in all four CD4+ subsets.

J is TRBJ2-3 and V is TRBV25-1; perhaps TRBD2 as D (6 bases). The receptor comes from a woman between 18 and 30 years old with type 1 diabetes. Sequenced: naive CD4+ T cells from blood. CDR3 nucleotides: TGTGCCAGCACAAGTGGGGGGATAGATACGCAGTATTTT. It yields the protein CASTSGGIDTQYF.